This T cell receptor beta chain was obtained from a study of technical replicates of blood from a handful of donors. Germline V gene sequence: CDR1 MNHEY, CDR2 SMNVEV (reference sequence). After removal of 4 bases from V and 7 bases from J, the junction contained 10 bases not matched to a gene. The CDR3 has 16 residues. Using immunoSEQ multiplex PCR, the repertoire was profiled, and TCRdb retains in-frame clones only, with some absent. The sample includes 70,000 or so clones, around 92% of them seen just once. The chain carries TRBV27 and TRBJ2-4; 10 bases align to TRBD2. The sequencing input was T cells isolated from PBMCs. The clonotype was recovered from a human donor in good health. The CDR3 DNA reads TGTGCCAGCAGTTCCCCAGCGGGAGGGCGTTTCAACATTCAGTACTTC. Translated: CASSSPAGGRFNIQYF.